The next 32 T cell receptor beta chains were all read from a single sample in a study of Graves' ophthalmopathy and Graves' hyperthyroidism. As the template, RNA transcripts were used to amplify TCR beta CDR3 regions. First-round RT-PCR relied on HTBI primers, and a second-round multiplex PCR came next. TCRdb re-derived calls from the multiplex PCR reads in MiXCR, one entry per CDR3 protein. The sample shows hundreds of thousands of distinct CDR3 sequences, 22% of them seen only once. Sequenced material: peripheral blood. The receptors were gathered from a woman younger than 30 with stable Graves' hyperthyroidism. Some clones in this sample may be carry-over from other donors' samples.

The chain employs TRBV2 and TRBJ1-1, with 7 nucleotides matching TRBD1. V was pared by 6 bases and J by 1 base, with 17 bases of the junction left unmatched. The CDR3 sequence is 18 residues long. Germline CDR1 reads SNHLY; CDR2 reads FYNNEI. CDR3 sequence (DNA): TGTGCCAGCAGCCTGACAGGGAGGGGGCCAAACGGGAACACTGAAGCTTTCTTT. It yields the protein CASSLTGRGPNGNTEAFF.

The V and J genes are TRBV6-1 and TRBJ2-7; TRBD1 agrees at 8 bases. The CDR3 extends over 14 amino acids. After removal of 6 bases from V and 7 bases from J, the junction contained 11 bases not matched to a gene. Germline lookup yields CDR1 MNHNS and CDR2 SASEGT. CDR3 amino acids: CASSPGQGAKEQYF. Written as DNA, the CDR3 is TGTGCCAGCAGCCCGGGGCAGGGGGCAAAAGAGCAGTACTTC.

This clonotype turned up a few times. V usage is TRBV3-1 and J usage is TRBJ1-1; D call uncertain. V lost 7 bases to trimming and J lost 10 bases, with 16 bases between them. Looked up from germline, CDR1 is LGHDT and CDR2 is YNNKEL (reference sequence). The CDR3 spans 12 residues. Written as DNA, the CDR3 is TGTGCCAGCACCTCAACTGGTTCCGGAGCTTTCTTT. It codes for CASTSTGSGAFF.

CDR3 in amino acids: CASSPLGGRQETQYF. CDR3 sequence (DNA): TGTGCCAGCAGTCCTCTTGGGGGGCGTCAAGAGACCCAGTACTTC. The chain links TRBV6-1 to TRBJ2-5, with D perhaps given as TRBD1 or TRBD2 (6 bases each). The germline gives CDR1 MNHNS, CDR2 SASEGT. The V end was cut by 5 bases, the J end by 2 bases, with 15 bases between. The CDR3 contains 15 residues.

This clonotype appeared many times. The chain carries TRBV20-1 and TRBJ1-1; D remains ambiguous. CDR1 and CDR2 from the germline V gene are DFQATT and SNEGSKA (reference sequence). The CDR3 runs 14 residues. The germline V and J ends were trimmed by 3 bases and 1 base, with 12 bases remaining between them. The CDR3 spells CSARDLAKNTEAFF. In DNA form, the CDR3 reads TGCAGTGCTAGGGACCTAGCCAAGAACACTGAAGCTTTCTTT.

This clonotype was detected many times. J is TRBJ2-7 and V is TRBV12-5; 7 bases agree with TRBD1. There are 19 residues in the CDR3. Germline-derived CDR1 and CDR2 are LGHNT and FRNRAP. With 2 bases clipped from V and 3 bases from J, the junction kept 19 bases outside the gene matches. As DNA, the CDR3 is TGTGCTAGTGGTTTGCCCCCTTTAACGGACAGGCCCTCGGACTACGAGCAGTACTTC. It yields the protein CASGLPPLTDRPSDYEQYF.

This sequence joins TRBV12-3 or TRBV12-4 and TRBJ1-2, with a weak D call TRBD1 (6 bases). The CDR3 is made up of 14 amino acids. Trimming shortened V by 3 bases and J by 0 bases, and 8 bases separated the two germline ends. CDR3 DNA sequence: TGTGCCAGCAGTTTGGGGGACACTAACTATGGCTACACCTTC. Translating gives CASSLGDTNYGYTF.

The V and J genes are TRBV12-5 and TRBJ2-2; maybe TRBD2 (5 bases). The CDR3 runs 18 residues. Germline V CDR1 and CDR2: LGHNT, FRNRAP. The V end lost 4 bases, the J end lost 2 bases, and 20 bases lay between the germline ends. The CDR3 loop reads CASGWARGGSSNTGELFF. The DNA of the CDR3 is TGTGCTAGTGGTTGGGCTAGAGGAGGTTCATCTAACACCGGGGAGCTGTTTTTT.

In its sample, this clonotype was seen a few times. This chain links TRBV25-1 with TRBJ1-6; D is undetermined. CDR3 length: 16 amino acids. Trimming took off 1 base at V and 8 bases at J, with 15 bases between the two ends. Germline-derived CDR1 and CDR2 are MGHDK and SYGVNS. CDR3 residues: CASSESGRSWDSPLHF. The CDR3 region has the DNA TGTGCCAGCAGTGAATCCGGTAGAAGTTGGGATTCACCCCTCCACTTT.

This clonotype has more than one count but fewer than ten. The rearrangement links TRBV7-4 to TRBJ1-2; D is unresolved. The CDR3 contains 16 residues. Germline V gives CDR1 SGHVT, CDR2 SQSDAQ. V was trimmed by 1 base and J by 0 bases, leaving 12 bases between them. CDR3 nucleotide sequence: TGTGCCAGCAGCTTAGACGGTCGCCTTCCTAACTATGGCTACACCTTC. Residues: CASSLDGRLPNYGYTF.

This chain joins TRBV7-8 and TRBJ2-5; TRBD2 is a possible D gene (5 bases). V was clipped by 2 bases and J by 7 bases, with 14 bases between them. The CDR3 covers 14 residues. CDR1 is SGHVS and CDR2 is FQNEAQ in the germline V gene. CDR3 sequence (DNA): TGTGCCAGCAGCTTACCGATCGAGCGGTGGACCCAGTACTTC. Translated, it gives CASSLPIERWTQYF.

This clonotype was seen at least ten times. This chain uses TRBV24-1 with TRBJ2-2; 14 bases align to TRBD2. The CDR3 extends over 18 amino acids. With V trimmed by 3 bases and J by 4 bases, 6 bases remained unmatched. Germline CDR1 KGHDR, CDR2 SFDVKD. The CDR3 is CATSDPGTSGRFTGELFF. The CDR3 nucleotides read TGTGCCACCAGTGATCCCGGGACTAGCGGGAGATTCACCGGGGAGCTGTTTTTT.

This clonotype was detected many times. The genes are TRBV5-1 and TRBJ1-1; 10 bases line up with TRBD1. This CDR3 has 15 amino acids. Per the germline V gene, CDR1 is SGHRS and CDR2 is YFSETQ. V dropped 3 bases and J dropped 1; count of bases not matched to a gene: 3. The CDR3 reads CASSSGDRGNTEAFF. The CDR3 DNA sequence: TGCGCCAGCAGCTCGGGGGACAGGGGGAACACTGAAGCTTTCTTT.

There are many counts of this clonotype. The rearrangement joins TRBV29-1 to TRBJ1-1; unclear D gene. Trimming removed 3 bases at V and 0 bases at J, with 8 bases between. This CDR3 contains 13 residues. Germline V gene data show CDR1 as SQVTM and CDR2 as ANQGSEA. CDR3 coding DNA: TGCAGCGTTGAGGGCCACCTGAACACTGAAGCTTTCTTT. Translation gives CSVEGHLNTEAFF.

This clonotype was observed many times. This chain connects TRBV11-1 to TRBJ2-5; TRBD1 aligns across 9 bases. This CDR3 comprises 16 residues. V gave up 1 base and J gave up 5 bases; unmatched junction bases: 8. The germline V gene encodes CDR1 SGHAT and CDR2 FQDESV (reference sequence). CDR3 sequence reads: CASSLGTGAHLETQYF. DNA for the CDR3: TGTGCCAGCAGCTTAGGGACAGGGGCCCATCTGGAGACCCAGTACTTC.

In this sample, this clonotype turned up many times. This chain joins TRBV6-1 and TRBJ2-5, with D maybe TRBD2 (5 bases). V lost 8 bases and J lost 1, with 14 bases in between. This CDR3 contains 14 residues. Germline lookup yields CDR1 MNHNS and CDR2 SASEGT. As DNA, the CDR3 is TGTGCCAGCCTGGGGAGAGCGTTCCAAGAGACCCAGTACTTC. It translates to CASLGRAFQETQYF.

Many counts were recorded for this clonotype. The chain joins TRBV11-2 to TRBJ2-7, with 7 bases that match TRBD2. The CDR3 length is 15 residues. Germline assignment: CDR1 SGHAT and CDR2 FQNNGV. V lost 5 bases and J lost 5; bases outside the gene matches: 12. In nucleotides, the CDR3 is TGTGCCAGCAGCCACCGGGAGGCGGGTGGCAACGAGCAGTACTTC. Translation: CASSHREAGGNEQYF.

There are a few counts of this clonotype. The CDR3 spells CASSRLAGANEQYF. In nucleotides, the CDR3 is TGTGCCAGCAGTCGACTAGCGGGAGCTAACGAGCAGTACTTC. The chain links TRBV12-3 or TRBV12-4 to TRBJ2-7; 12 bases fit TRBD2. V was pared by 5 bases and J by 5 bases, with 4 bases of the junction left unmatched. The CDR3 sequence is 14 residues long.

Many counts were recorded for this clonotype. The chain uses TRBV12-3 or TRBV12-4 and TRBJ1-2; 10 positions match TRBD1. V was clipped by 2 bases and J by 1 base; unmatched bases: 16. The CDR3 has 20 residues. CDR3 DNA sequence: TGTGCCAGCAGTTTACGGGACCCATCCGGGACAGGGGCTTATAACTATGGCTACACCTTC. It yields the protein CASSLRDPSGTGAYNYGYTF.

This clonotype was observed many times. The chain joins TRBV6-1 to TRBJ2-7; maybe TRBD2 (6 bases). CDR1 and CDR2 (germline): MNHNS, SASEGT. The CDR3 sequence is 13 residues long. Trimming shortened V by 10 bases and J by 2 bases, and 15 bases separated the two germline ends. The CDR3 sequence: CATTLGGAYEQYF. The CDR3 bases are TGTGCCACCACACTCGGCGGGGCCTACGAGCAGTACTTC.

This clonotype was observed many times. The V call is TRBV7-9, the J call TRBJ2-7; no clear D. CDR3 length: 13 residues. The germline CDR1 and CDR2 sequences are SEHNR and FQNEAQ (reference sequence). V was trimmed by 7 bases and J by 13 bases, leaving 23 bases between them. This chain's CDR3 is CASTRDSRNNPYF. DNA for the CDR3: TGTGCCAGCACCCGAGACTCCCGGAACAACCCTTACTTC.

This clonotype was seen many times. This rearrangement joins TRBV6-1 to TRBJ1-5; 7 positions match TRBD1. Trimming took 6 bases from V and 7 from J; bases not matched to a gene: 9. Germline CDR1 reads MNHNS; CDR2 reads SASEGT. The CDR3 extends over 14 amino acids. CDR3 in DNA: TGTGCCAGCAGACGGGGACAGTTGACCCAGCCCCAGCATTTT. Encoded protein: CASRRGQLTQPQHF.

This clonotype was detected many times. CDR3 protein: CASSQDAGSSYEQYF. Written as DNA, the CDR3 is TGTGCCAGCAGCCAAGATGCAGGTTCCTCCTACGAGCAGTACTTC. This rearrangement joins TRBV14 to TRBJ2-7; D call uncertain. The CDR3 covers 15 residues. In germline, CDR1 is SGHDN, CDR2 FVKESK. The V and J ends lost 0 bases and 0 bases respectively, with 9 bases between them.

This clonotype was seen more than once but under ten times. The chain uses TRBV3-1 and TRBJ2-4; tentatively, D is TRBD1 (6 bases). This CDR3 has 13 amino acids. Germline assignment: CDR1 LGHDT and CDR2 YNNKEL (reference sequence). Trimming removed 1 base at V and 12 bases at J, with 13 bases between. The CDR3 spells CASSQGQQGHQYF. CDR3 nucleotide sequence: TGTGCCAGCAGCCAAGGGCAACAGGGTCATCAGTACTTC.

This clonotype was recorded many times. The V and J genes are TRBV6-5 and TRBJ2-7; 9 positions match TRBD2. V dropped 2 bases and J dropped 2; count of bases not matched to a gene: 13. The germline gives CDR1 MNHEY, CDR2 SVGAGI. This CDR3 is 18 amino acids long. The CDR3 nucleotides are TGTGCCAGCAGTTACGGTATTACCCCTAGCGGGGCGACCTACGAGCAGTACTTC. Its protein product is CASSYGITPSGATYEQYF.

The chain employs TRBV11-1 and TRBJ2-2, with 10 bases fitting TRBD2. Germline V gene data show CDR1 as SGHAT and CDR2 as FQDESV (reference sequence). J gave up 1 base and V 5 bases, and 4 bases lay outside the gene matches. CDR3 length equals 16 residues. CDR3 in amino acids: CASSPRLAGNTGELFF. CDR3 bases: TGTGCCAGCAGCCCTCGACTAGCGGGGAACACCGGGGAGCTGTTTTTT.

Turning to this clonotype: This could be a read error, since a much larger clone is one nucleotide away. The V gene is TRBV10-3, the J gene TRBJ2-5; perhaps TRBD2 as D (7 bases). In germline, CDR1 is ENHRY, CDR2 SYGVKD. Trimming took 0 bases from V and 4 from J, leaving 9 bases between them. This CDR3 region has 14 residues. CDR3 sequence: CAISESGGGETQYF. In DNA form, the CDR3 reads TGTGCCATCAGTGAGTCGGGAGGGGGAGAGACCCAGTACTTC.

The V gene is TRBV18, the J gene TRBJ1-1; TRBD1 aligns across 7 bases. The CDR3 covers 15 residues. V was clipped by 3 bases and J by 3 bases; unmatched bases: 7. Looked up from germline, CDR1 is KGHSH and CDR2 is LQKENI. The CDR3: CASSPLTGSYTEAFF. DNA of the CDR3: TGTGCCAGCTCACCTTTGACAGGGTCTTACACTGAAGCTTTCTTT.

This clonotype has at least ten counts. CDR3 in DNA: TGTGCCAGCTGTAAGGCTAGAAGTCAAGAGACCCAGTACTTC. It translates to CASCKARSQETQYF. The V gene is TRBV2, the J gene TRBJ2-5; no reliable D call. The CDR3 sequence is 14 residues long. Trimming left V 8 bases short and J 2 bases short, with 15 bases between. Germline V gene data show CDR1 as SNHLY and CDR2 as FYNNEI.

This clonotype was counted a few times. The rearrangement uses TRBV30 and TRBJ2-5, with D possibly TRBD2 on 5 matching bases. CDR1 GTSNPN and CDR2 SVGIG come from the germline V gene (reference sequence). V was cut by 0 bases and J by 2 bases, with 7 bases left in between. This CDR3 is 13 amino acids long. The CDR3 loop is CAWSVSGQETQYF. CDR3 nucleotides: TGTGCCTGGAGTGTTTCGGGGCAAGAGACCCAGTACTTC. The entire variable domain, with the rest obtained from reference TRBV30 and TRBJ2-5, is as follows: SQTIHQWPATLVQPVGSPLSLECTVEGTSNPNLYWYRQAAGRGLQLLFYSVGIGQISSEVPQNLSASRPQDRQFILSSKKLLLSDSGFYLCAWSVSGQETQYFGPGTRLLVL.

This clonotype was detected many times. The chain uses TRBV12-3 or TRBV12-4 and TRBJ1-5; 7 bases line up with TRBD1. The CDR3 extends over 16 amino acids. V lost 2 bases and J lost 3; bases outside the gene matches: 7. CDR3 bases: TGTGCCAGCAGTTTATCGACAGGGTATACCAATCAGCCCCAGCATTTT. This sequence encodes CASSLSTGYTNQPQHF.

This clonotype was found many times. This sequence joins TRBV6-5 and TRBJ1-2; possibly TRBD1 for D (5 bases). Trimming removed 6 bases at V and 4 bases at J, with 6 bases between. The CDR3 is 11 residues long. Germline CDR1 MNHEY, CDR2 SVGAGI. DNA of the CDR3: TGTGCCAGCAGAAGGGGCTATGGCTACACCTTC. It specifies CASRRGYGYTF.